The 30 T cell receptor beta chains presented below share a single source sample, sequenced in a study of T-cell reconstitution after alpha-beta-depleted transplantation in children. Using unique molecular identifiers, the investigators prepared the TCRbeta library. TCRdb called the PCR reads again in MiXCR, with one record for every CDR3 protein. The sample has nearly 250,000 distinct CDR3 sequences; 7.5% to 9.5% are singletons. Sequencing used PBMCs, mostly from graft donor cells, obtained 180 days after TCRalphabeta/CD19-depleted stem cell transplant. The receptors were gathered from a male patient younger than 18 who had a stem cell transplant for acute lymphoblastic leukemia, so the T cells may come from the graft donor.

This clonotype has only a few counts. This chain links TRBV18 with TRBJ2-7; D is perhaps TRBD1 or TRBD2 (6 bases each). This CDR3 comprises 12 residues. Germline lookup yields CDR1 KGHSH and CDR2 LQKENI. The V gene lost 2 bases and the J gene lost 11 bases, with 13 bases spanning the gap. The CDR3 nucleotides read TGTGCCAGCTCACCATGGGGGGCCAGTAAGTACTTC. Amino acid sequence: CASSPWGASKYF. The whole variable domain, remainder taken from reference TRBV18 and TRBJ2-7, is NAGVMQNPRHLVRRRGQEARLRCSPMKGHSHVYWYRQLPEEGLKFMVYLQKENIIDESGMPKERFSAEFPKEGPSILRIQQVVRGDSAAYFCASSPWGASKYFGPGTRLTVT.

This clonotype was picked up many times. The CDR3 bases are TGTGCCAGCAGCTTGAGGAGTCAGCCCCAGCATTTT. Residues: CASSLRSQPQHF. The chain links TRBV5-6 to TRBJ1-5; D uncertain. Per the germline V gene, CDR1 is SGHDT and CDR2 is YYEEEE. The length of the CDR3 is 12 residues. V was pared by 1 base and J by 6 bases, with 5 bases between.

The table lists this clonotype with many counts. V and J are TRBV7-3 and TRBJ2-5; tentatively, D is TRBD2 (7 bases). CDR1 is SGHTA and CDR2 is FQGTGA in the germline V gene. The CDR3 is made up of 13 amino acids. V lost 1 base to trimming and J lost 5 bases, with 8 bases between them. The DNA for the CDR3 is TGTGCCAGCAGCTTAAAGGGGGGGGAGACCCAGTACTTC. Translation gives CASSLKGGETQYF.

This clonotype occurred many times. J is TRBJ1-5 and V is TRBV20-1; the D is unclear. This CDR3 spans 14 amino acids. The ends were cut back, 5 bases at V and 7 bases at J, with 18 bases in the middle. Germline CDR1 is DFQATT and CDR2 is SNEGSKA (reference sequence). CDR3 DNA: TGCAGTGCTGGAGGGCAGAGGGCAAAACAGCCCCAGCATTTT. It is translated as CSAGGQRAKQPQHF.

This clonotype was seen at least ten times. The rearrangement joins TRBV9 to TRBJ2-5, with D unclear. Germline CDR1 SGDLS, CDR2 YYNGEE. The V and J ends lost 0 bases and 4 bases respectively, with 13 bases between them. The CDR3 loop spans 15 amino acids. Written as DNA, the CDR3 is TGTGCCAGCAGCGTAGCAGGCTGGGAAGGAGAGACCCAGTACTTC. Translating gives CASSVAGWEGETQYF. Looking up the rest from reference TRBV9 and TRBJ2-5 gives the full variable domain: DSGVTQTPKHLITATGQRVTLRCSPRSGDLSVYWYQQSLDQGLQFLIQYYNGEERAKGNILERFSAQQFPDLHSELNLSSLELGDSALYFCASSVAGWEGETQYFGPGTRLLVL.

At least ten counts were recorded for this clonotype. The rearrangement uses TRBV27 and TRBJ1-1; D unclear. V lost 3 bases and J 1 base, leaving 9 bases between the germline ends. The CDR3 spans 14 residues. Germline values: CDR1 MNHEY, CDR2 SMNVEV (reference sequence). CDR3 bases: TGTGCCAGCAGTTTGCGCGAAACGAACACTGAAGCTTTCTTT. This gives the protein CASSLRETNTEAFF.

A remark on this clonotype: It may be a read error: a sequence one base away is much more abundant. The chain has TRBV20-1 and TRBJ1-5; weak D call: TRBD1 (5 bases). The V end was cut by 6 bases, the J end by 1 base, with 19 bases between. Germline V lookup: CDR1 DFQATT, CDR2 SNEGSKA (reference sequence). This CDR3 is 16 amino acids long. DNA of the CDR3: TGCAGTGCCAGGGACCCGGGATCGTCCAGCAATCAGCCCCAGCATTTT. It translates to CSARDPGSSSNQPQHF.

This clonotype occurred many times. This chain uses TRBV5-1 with TRBJ2-3, with unresolved D. Germline CDR1 is SGHRS and CDR2 is YFSETQ. This CDR3 spans 14 amino acids. The germline V and J ends were trimmed by 4 bases and 6 bases, with 15 bases remaining between them. For the CDR3, the DNA is TGCGCCAGCAGCGTCGGACGGTGGGTGGATACGCAGTATTTT. Amino acids: CASSVGRWVDTQYF.

This clonotype was seen ten or more times. The chain recombines TRBV7-3 with TRBJ1-1; D might be TRBD1 (6 bases). The length of the CDR3 is 15 residues. Germline V gene lookup returns CDR1 SGHTA and CDR2 FQGTGA. The germline V and J ends were trimmed by 0 bases and 6 bases, with 14 bases remaining between them. The CDR3 loop reads CASSLTGEGHAEAFF. The DNA of the CDR3 is TGTGCCAGCAGCTTAACAGGGGAGGGACACGCTGAAGCTTTCTTT.

The sample holds many counts of this clonotype. The genes are TRBV7-2 and TRBJ2-5; weak D call: TRBD2 (5 bases). The V end lost 1 base, the J end lost 7 bases, and 16 bases lay between the germline ends. The CDR3 spans 15 residues. Looked up from germline, CDR1 is SGHTA and CDR2 is FQGNSA. The CDR3 nucleotides are TGTGCCAGCAGCTTAGGCCCAGCGGAGGCCACGACCCAGTACTTC. Translating gives CASSLGPAEATTQYF.

This clonotype was seen at least ten times. This chain joins TRBV25-1 and TRBJ1-2, with a tentative D call TRBD1 (6 bases). V shed 7 bases and J shed 4 bases, with 10 bases lying between them. This CDR3 is 12 amino acids long. Germline V gene sequence: CDR1 MGHDK, CDR2 SYGVNS. CDR3 loop: CASTGQTYGYTF. Written as DNA, the CDR3 is TGTGCCAGCACCGGACAGACCTATGGCTACACCTTC.

This clonotype was recorded many times. The CDR3 DNA follows: TGCGCCAGCAGCAGAGGACAGGGTGAAAAACTGTTTTTT. As protein: CASSRGQGEKLFF. This chain links TRBV5-1 with TRBJ1-4; TRBD1 agrees at 8 bases. The CDR3 loop spans 13 amino acids. The germline V gene encodes CDR1 SGHRS and CDR2 YFSETQ. Trimming at V came to 4 bases and at J to 7 bases, leaving 3 bases not matched to a gene.

This clonotype was observed many times. The gene calls are TRBV29-1 and TRBJ2-5; D is unresolved. Germline V gene data show CDR1 as SQVTM and CDR2 as ANQGSEA. Trimming removed 0 bases at V and 5 bases at J, with 10 bases between. The CDR3 loop spans 13 amino acids. The CDR3 region is CSVEDRSMETQYF. CDR3 nucleotides: TGCAGCGTTGAAGACAGGTCGATGGAGACCCAGTACTTC.

This clonotype was recorded many times. The rearrangement links TRBV18 to TRBJ2-7; possible D gene TRBD1, 6 bases. Trimming removed 5 bases at V and 1 base at J, with 15 bases between. CDR3 length equals 15 residues. CDR1 and CDR2 from the germline V gene are KGHSH and LQKENI. The CDR3 here is CASSKTGVTSYEQYF. The CDR3 nucleotides are TGTGCCAGCTCAAAGACAGGTGTGACTTCCTACGAGCAGTACTTC.

This clonotype was picked up a small number of times. The chain uses TRBV19 and TRBJ1-5; TRBD1 is a possible D gene (6 bases). CDR1 is LNHDA and CDR2 is SQIVND in the germline V gene (reference sequence). V was cut by 6 bases and J by 0 bases, with 15 bases left in between. The CDR3 loop spans 16 amino acids. For the CDR3, the DNA is TGTGCCAGTAGGGCCGGGACACCTTATAGCAATCAGCCCCAGCATTTT. Translation gives CASRAGTPYSNQPQHF.

This clonotype was recorded many times. The V gene is TRBV7-3, the J gene TRBJ2-2; 13 bases agree with TRBD2. Trimming at V came to 5 bases and at J to 2 bases, leaving 5 bases not matched to a gene. In germline, CDR1 is SGHTA, CDR2 FQGTGA. This CDR3 spans 17 amino acids. CDR3 DNA sequence: TGTGCCAGCAGCCCGACTAGCGGGGGGCACAACACCGGGGAGCTGTTTTTT. It translates to CASSPTSGGHNTGELFF. Full variable domain (remainder filled in from reference TRBV7-3 and TRBJ2-2): GAGVSQTPSNKVTEKGKYVELRCDPISGHTALYWYRQSLGQGPEFLIYFQGTGAADDSGLPNDRFFAVRPEGSVSTLKIQRTERGDSAVYLCASSPTSGGHNTGELFFGEGSRLTVL.

Note on this clonotype: A much larger clone is a single base away; this may be a read error. The chain joins TRBV20-1 to TRBJ1-5; D possibly corresponds to TRBD1 (6 bases). The CDR3 length is 15 residues. Germline V gene sequence: CDR1 DFQATT, CDR2 SNEGSKA (reference sequence). CDR3 in DNA: TGCAATGCTGCGGGATCAACAGGGATTAGACAGCCCCAGCATTTT. Translation gives CNAAGSTGIRQPQHF.

This clonotype came up many times. This chain connects TRBV6-1 to TRBJ1-5; 7 nucleotides align to TRBD1. This CDR3 region has 15 residues. CDR1 and CDR2 from the germline V gene are MNHNS and SASEGT. Trimming at V came to 5 bases and at J to 1 base, leaving 5 bases not matched to a gene. DNA of the CDR3: TGTGCCAGCAGTCTTGACAGGGCAAGCAATCAGCCCCAGCATTTT. Translating it yields CASSLDRASNQPQHF.

This clonotype was recorded at least ten times. The V call is TRBV4-2, the J call TRBJ2-5; the D is unclear. CDR3 size: 16 residues. V lost 1 base and J 1 base, leaving 13 bases between the germline ends. The germline V gene encodes CDR1 LGHNA and CDR2 YNFKEQ. The DNA of the CDR3 is TGTGCCAGCAGCCAAGTGGGCTCCAGACCCCAAGAGACCCAGTACTTC. This translates into CASSQVGSRPQETQYF.

This clonotype was seen only a few times. This sequence joins TRBV29-1 and TRBJ2-3, with D possibly TRBD2 on 5 matching bases. Germline loops: CDR1 SQVTM, CDR2 ANQGSEA. The CDR3 runs 13 residues. V lost 7 bases and J lost 1, with 12 bases in between. In DNA form, the CDR3 reads TGCAGCGCCCGGGATACCCGCACAGATACGCAGTATTTT. Translation gives CSARDTRTDTQYF.

A remark on this clonotype: Given a much more abundant clone one base away, this may be a read error. J is TRBJ1-5 and V is TRBV19; maybe TRBD1 (6 bases). CDR3 length: 16 residues. Germline loops: CDR1 LNHDA, CDR2 SQIVND (reference sequence). CDR3 sequence reads: CASSKIQGSSNQPQDF. The CDR3 DNA reads TGTGCCAGTAGTAAAATACAGGGATCTAGCAATCAGCCCCAGGATTTT.

There are many counts of this clonotype. The CDR3 here is CASSVAGLGKNIQYF. DNA for the CDR3: TGTGCCAGCAGCGTCGCAGGGTTGGGCAAAAACATTCAGTACTTC. The V and J genes are TRBV9 and TRBJ2-4; TRBD1 is a possible D gene (5 bases). This CDR3 has 15 residues. In germline, CDR1 is SGDLS, CDR2 YYNGEE. V lost 2 bases to trimming and J lost 3 bases, with 12 bases between them.

For this clonotype: Given a much more abundant clone one base away, this may be a read error. The gene calls are TRBV28 and TRBJ2-6; D is perhaps TRBD1 (5 bases). Germline V lookup: CDR1 MDHEN, CDR2 SYDVKM. The CDR3 runs 15 residues. The CDR3 DNA reads TGTGCCAGCAGTTTACCGGCCACTGGGGCCGACGTCCTGACTTTC. It encodes CASSLPATGADVLTF.

This clonotype was seen repeatedly, ten times or more. The chain couples TRBV19 to TRBJ2-7; tentatively, D is TRBD1 (6 bases). V was clipped by 1 base and J by 2 bases, with 6 bases between them. This CDR3 contains 13 residues. In germline, CDR1 is LNHDA, CDR2 SQIVND (reference sequence). For the CDR3, the DNA is TGTGCCAGTAGTATAGGGACAGCCTACGAGCAGTACTTC. Its protein is CASSIGTAYEQYF.

This clonotype has a count of ten or more. The junction and the germline gene differ at one end; a read error may be behind it. The V call is TRBV5-1, the J call TRBJ2-3; D is unclear. Germline CDR1 reads SGHRS; CDR2 reads YFSETQ. This CDR3 region has 13 residues. This chain's CDR3 is CASSLVGTDTQYF. CDR3 nucleotide sequence: TGTGCCAGCAGTTTGGTGGGCACAGATACGCAGTATTTT. The full variable domain, with the rest looked up from reference TRBV5-1 and TRBJ2-3, is KAGVTQTPRYLIKTRGQQVTLSCSPISGHRSVSWYQQTPGQGLQFLFEYFSETQRNKGNFPGRFSGRQFSNSRSEMNVSTLELGDSALYLCASSLVGTDTQYFGPGTRLTVL.

This clonotype has ten or more counts. The chain has TRBV29-1 and TRBJ2-3, with 8 bases lining up with TRBD2. The CDR3 covers 15 residues. Germline CDR1 is SQVTM and CDR2 is ANQGSEA. The trim removed 5 bases at V and 1 base at J, leaving 8 bases unmatched. CDR3 bases: TGCAGCGTTCTCCGACTAGCGTTCGGCACAGATACGCAGTATTTT. Protein: CSVLRLAFGTDTQYF.

At least ten counts were recorded for this clonotype. The rearrangement uses TRBV5-1 and TRBJ2-2, with TRBD1 identical over 8 bases. The germline V gene has CDR1 SGHRS and CDR2 YFSETQ. The CDR3 is 15 residues long. The J segment lost 4 bases and the V segment lost 0 bases, leaving 2 bases of the junction unmatched. CDR3 sequence (DNA): TGCGCCAGCAGCTTGGGGGACAGGCTCACCGGGGAGCTGTTTTTT. Amino acid sequence: CASSLGDRLTGELFF.

The sample holds many counts of this clonotype. It is likely a read error, because the conserved phenylalanine at the end of the CDR3 is missing. The V call is TRBV7-3, the J call TRBJ2-5; D ambiguous. Trimming stripped 2 bases from V and 1 base from J, with 11 bases between. Germline V lookup: CDR1 SGHTA, CDR2 FQGTGA. The CDR3 runs to 15 residues. CDR3 loop: CASSLGPSVQETQYL. The CDR3 coding sequence is TGTGCCAGCAGCTTAGGGCCGAGCGTCCAAGAGACCCAGTACTTA.

This clonotype was recorded many times. The chain recombines TRBV5-1 with TRBJ1-5, with 10 nucleotides matching TRBD1. The CDR3 is 14 amino acids. Trimming cost V 4 bases and J 5 bases; bases outside gene matches: 3. The germline V gene encodes CDR1 SGHRS and CDR2 YFSETQ. CDR3 region: CASSAGTGDQPQHF. The CDR3 region has the DNA TGCGCCAGCAGCGCCGGGACAGGGGATCAGCCCCAGCATTTT. The entire variable domain, with the rest obtained from reference TRBV5-1 and TRBJ1-5, is as follows: KAGVTQTPRYLIKTRGQQVTLSCSPISGHRSVSWYQQTPGQGLQFLFEYFSETQRNKGNFPGRFSGRQFSNSRSEMNVSTLELGDSALYLCASSAGTGDQPQHFGDGTRLSIL.

There are many counts of this clonotype. The rearrangement links TRBV7-9 to TRBJ1-1; maybe TRBD1 (6 bases). The CDR3 extends over 14 amino acids. Per germline, CDR1 SEHNR and CDR2 FQNEAQ (reference sequence). Trimming cost V 5 bases and J 5 bases, with 15 bases left between them. CDR3 nucleotides: TGTGCCAGCAGCAGCAGGGGAGGAAGGACTGAAGCTTTCTTT. Amino acids: CASSSRGGRTEAFF.